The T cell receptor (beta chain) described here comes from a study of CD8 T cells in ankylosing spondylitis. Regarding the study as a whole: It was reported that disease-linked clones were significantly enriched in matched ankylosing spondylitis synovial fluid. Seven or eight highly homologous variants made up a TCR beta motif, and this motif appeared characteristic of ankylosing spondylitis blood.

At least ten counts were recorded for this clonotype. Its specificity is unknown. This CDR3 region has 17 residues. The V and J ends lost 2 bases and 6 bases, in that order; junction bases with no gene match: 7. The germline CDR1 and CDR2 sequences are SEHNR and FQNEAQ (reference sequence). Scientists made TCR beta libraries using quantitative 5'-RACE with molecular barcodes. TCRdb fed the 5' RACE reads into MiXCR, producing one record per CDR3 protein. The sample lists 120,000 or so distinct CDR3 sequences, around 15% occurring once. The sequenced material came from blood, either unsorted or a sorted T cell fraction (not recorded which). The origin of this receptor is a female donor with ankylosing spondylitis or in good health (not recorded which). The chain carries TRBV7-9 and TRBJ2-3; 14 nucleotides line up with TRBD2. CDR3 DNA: TGTGCCAGCAGCTTACGGTTGGGACTAGCGGGAGAGGATACGCAGTATTTT. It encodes CASSLRLGLAGEDTQYF.